In this sample, the clone carrying this T cell receptor (beta chain) turned up a few times. Its target is not known. The record originates from a study of cytomegalovirus exposure and HLA in healthy donors. Study background: For the 300 to 450 genotyped donors, about 79% fell within the Caucasian-associated ancestry cluster. Study-wide results and limits: Among TCR beta chains, those listed as cytomegalovirus-associated numbered approximately 150.

The CDR3 runs 14 residues. Germline V CDR1 and CDR2: MNHEY, SMNVEV (reference sequence). The germline V and J ends were trimmed by 8 bases and 5 bases, with 15 bases remaining between them. 60 Vbeta and 13 Jbeta primers were used in PCR. Profiling relied on immunoSEQ multiplex PCR, and the TCRdb table lists in-frame clones only, not all of them. This sample has approximately 120,000 clones, with 72% found just once. This receptor was obtained from a man aged 30 to 39 in good health and CMV-seronegative. This chain connects TRBV27 to TRBJ1-4; D call uncertain. The sample taken for sequencing was PBMCs. The CDR3 spells CASGNRGINEKLFF. DNA for the CDR3: TGTGCCAGCGGGAATCGGGGAATAAATGAAAAACTGTTTTTT.